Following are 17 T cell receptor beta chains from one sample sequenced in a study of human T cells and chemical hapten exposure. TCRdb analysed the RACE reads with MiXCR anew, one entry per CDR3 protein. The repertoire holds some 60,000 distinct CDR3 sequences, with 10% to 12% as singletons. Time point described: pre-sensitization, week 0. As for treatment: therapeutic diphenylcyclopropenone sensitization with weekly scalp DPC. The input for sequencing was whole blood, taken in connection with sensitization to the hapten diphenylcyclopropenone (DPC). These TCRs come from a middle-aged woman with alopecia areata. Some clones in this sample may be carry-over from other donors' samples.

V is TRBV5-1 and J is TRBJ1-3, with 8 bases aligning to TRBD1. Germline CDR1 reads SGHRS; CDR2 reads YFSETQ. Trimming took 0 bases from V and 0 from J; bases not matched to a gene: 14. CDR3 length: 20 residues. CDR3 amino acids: CASSLEPGTGYPSSGNTIYF. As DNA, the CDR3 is TGCGCCAGCAGCTTGGAACCCGGGACAGGTTACCCCAGCTCTGGAAACACCATATATTTT.

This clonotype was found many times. CDR3 nucleotides: TGTGCCAGCAACCCTACAGGGAGGAGGGGAGGCTACACCTTC. Amino acid sequence: CASNPTGRRGGYTF. The chain combines TRBV27 with TRBJ1-2; the D gene is possibly TRBD1 (6 bases). The CDR3 runs to 14 residues. Germline V CDR1 and CDR2: MNHEY, SMNVEV (reference sequence). V gave up 7 bases and J gave up 8 bases, with 20 bases separating them.

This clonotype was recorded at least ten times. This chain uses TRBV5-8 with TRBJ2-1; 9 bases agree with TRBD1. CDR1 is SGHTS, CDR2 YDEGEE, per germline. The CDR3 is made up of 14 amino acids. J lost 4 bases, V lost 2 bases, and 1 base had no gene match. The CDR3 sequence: CASSFGTGYNEQFF. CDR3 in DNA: TGTGCCAGCAGCTTCGGGACAGGGTACAATGAGCAGTTCTTC.

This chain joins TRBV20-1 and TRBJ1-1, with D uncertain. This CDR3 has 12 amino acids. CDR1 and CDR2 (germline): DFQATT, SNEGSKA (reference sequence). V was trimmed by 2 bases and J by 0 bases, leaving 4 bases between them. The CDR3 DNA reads TGCAGTGCTAGACCCGTGAACACTGAAGCTTTCTTT. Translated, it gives CSARPVNTEAFF.

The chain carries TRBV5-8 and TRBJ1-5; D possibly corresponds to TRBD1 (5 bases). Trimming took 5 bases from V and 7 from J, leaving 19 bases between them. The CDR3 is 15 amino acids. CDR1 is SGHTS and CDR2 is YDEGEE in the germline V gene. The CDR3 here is CASSSWQGRDQPQHF. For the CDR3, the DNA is TGTGCCAGCAGTTCTTGGCAGGGTAGGGACCAGCCCCAGCATTTT.

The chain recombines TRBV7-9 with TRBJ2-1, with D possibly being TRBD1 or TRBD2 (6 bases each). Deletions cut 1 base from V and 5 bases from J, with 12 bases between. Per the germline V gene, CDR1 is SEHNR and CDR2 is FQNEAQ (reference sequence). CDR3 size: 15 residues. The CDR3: CASSLELRGHNEQFF. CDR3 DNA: TGTGCCAGCAGCTTAGAACTTCGGGGGCACAATGAGCAGTTCTTC.

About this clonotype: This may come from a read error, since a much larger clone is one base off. The CDR3 sequence is CASNEGAMYEQYF. CDR3 bases: TGTGCCAGCAATGAGGGGGCTATGTACGAGCAGTACTTC. J is TRBJ2-7 and V is TRBV21-1; TRBD1 was called by the table and not checked on the DNA. TRBV21-1 is described as a pseudogene. This CDR3 region has 13 residues.

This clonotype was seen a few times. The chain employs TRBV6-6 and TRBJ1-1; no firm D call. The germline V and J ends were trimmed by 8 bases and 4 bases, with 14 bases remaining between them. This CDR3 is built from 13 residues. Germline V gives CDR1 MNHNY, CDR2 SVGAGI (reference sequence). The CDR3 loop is CASERTFSTEAFF. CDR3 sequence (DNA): TGTGCCAGCGAGAGGACGTTTAGCACTGAAGCTTTCTTT.

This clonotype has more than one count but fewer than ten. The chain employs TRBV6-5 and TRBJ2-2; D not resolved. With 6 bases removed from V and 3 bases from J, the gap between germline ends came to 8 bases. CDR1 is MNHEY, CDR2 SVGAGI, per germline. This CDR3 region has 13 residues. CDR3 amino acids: CASSRLYTGELFF. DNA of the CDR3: TGTGCCAGCAGCCGACTGTACACCGGGGAGCTGTTTTTT.

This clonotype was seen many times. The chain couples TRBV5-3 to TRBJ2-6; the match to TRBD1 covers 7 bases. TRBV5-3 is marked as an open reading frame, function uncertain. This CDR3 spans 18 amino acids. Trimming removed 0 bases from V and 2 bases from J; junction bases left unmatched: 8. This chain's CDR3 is CARSLGIQGVAGANVLTF. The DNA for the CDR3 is TGTGCCAGAAGCTTGGGGATTCAGGGGGTAGCTGGGGCCAACGTCCTGACTTTC.

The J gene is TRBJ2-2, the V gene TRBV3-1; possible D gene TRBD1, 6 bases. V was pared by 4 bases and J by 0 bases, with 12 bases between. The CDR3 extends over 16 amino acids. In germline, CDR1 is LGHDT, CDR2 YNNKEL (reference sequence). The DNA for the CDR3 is TGTGCCAGCAGCCGTCGGACAGCTTCGAACACCGGGGAGCTGTTTTTT. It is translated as CASSRRTASNTGELFF.

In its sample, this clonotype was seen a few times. This chain's CDR3 is CASALAARAHNEQFF. The DNA of the CDR3 is TGTGCCAGCGCGTTGGCAGCGCGGGCTCACAATGAGCAGTTCTTC. The chain carries TRBV5-5 and TRBJ2-1; a weak D match, TRBD2 (5 bases). Deletions cut 7 bases from V and 5 bases from J, with 19 bases between. Germline CDR1 is SGHKS and CDR2 is YYEKEE (reference sequence). The CDR3 covers 15 residues.

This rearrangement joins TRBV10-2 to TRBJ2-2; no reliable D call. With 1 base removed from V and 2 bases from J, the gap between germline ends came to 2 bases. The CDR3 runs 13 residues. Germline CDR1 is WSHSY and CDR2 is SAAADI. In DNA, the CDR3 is TGCGCCAGCAGTGAGTACAACACCGGGGAGCTGTTTTTT. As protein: CASSEYNTGELFF.

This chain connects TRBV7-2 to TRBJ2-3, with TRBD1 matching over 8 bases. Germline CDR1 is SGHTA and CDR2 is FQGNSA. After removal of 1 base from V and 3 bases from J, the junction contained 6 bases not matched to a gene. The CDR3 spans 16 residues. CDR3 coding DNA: TGTGCCAGCAGCTTAGATTGGAACAGGGGGACAGATACGCAGTATTTT. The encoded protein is CASSLDWNRGTDTQYF.

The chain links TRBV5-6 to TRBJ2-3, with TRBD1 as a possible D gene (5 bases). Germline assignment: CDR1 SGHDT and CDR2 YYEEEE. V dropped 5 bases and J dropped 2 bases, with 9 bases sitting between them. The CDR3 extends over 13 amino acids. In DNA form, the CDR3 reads TGTGCCAGCAGTAGACAGATCACAGATACGCAGTATTTT. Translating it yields CASSRQITDTQYF.

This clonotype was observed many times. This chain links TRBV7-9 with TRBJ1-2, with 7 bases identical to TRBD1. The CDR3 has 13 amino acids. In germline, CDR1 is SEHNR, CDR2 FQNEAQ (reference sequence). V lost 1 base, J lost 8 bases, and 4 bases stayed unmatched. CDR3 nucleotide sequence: TGTGCCAGCAGCTTAGACAGGGGCGGCGGCTACACCTTC. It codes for CASSLDRGGGYTF.

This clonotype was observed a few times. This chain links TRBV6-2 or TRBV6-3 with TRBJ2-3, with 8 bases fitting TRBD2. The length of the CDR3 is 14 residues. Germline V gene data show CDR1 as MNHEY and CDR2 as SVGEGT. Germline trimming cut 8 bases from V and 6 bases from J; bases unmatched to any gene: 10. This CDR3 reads CASCNTGGADTQYF. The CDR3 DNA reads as TGTGCCAGCTGTAATACGGGGGGGGCTGATACGCAGTATTTT.